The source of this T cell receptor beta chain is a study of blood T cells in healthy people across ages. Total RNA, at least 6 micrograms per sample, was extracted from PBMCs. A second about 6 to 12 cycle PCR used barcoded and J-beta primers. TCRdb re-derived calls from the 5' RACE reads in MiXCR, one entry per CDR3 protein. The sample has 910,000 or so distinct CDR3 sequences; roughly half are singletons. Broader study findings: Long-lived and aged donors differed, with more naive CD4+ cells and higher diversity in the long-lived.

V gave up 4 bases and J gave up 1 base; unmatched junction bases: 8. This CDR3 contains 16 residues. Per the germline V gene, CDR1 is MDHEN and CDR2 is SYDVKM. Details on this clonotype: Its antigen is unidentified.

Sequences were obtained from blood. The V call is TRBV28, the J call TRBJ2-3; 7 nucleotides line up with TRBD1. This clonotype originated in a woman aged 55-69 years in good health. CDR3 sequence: CASSYLTGARTDTQYF. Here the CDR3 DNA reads TGTGCCAGCAGTTACTTAACAGGGGCCCGCACAGATACGCAGTATTTT.